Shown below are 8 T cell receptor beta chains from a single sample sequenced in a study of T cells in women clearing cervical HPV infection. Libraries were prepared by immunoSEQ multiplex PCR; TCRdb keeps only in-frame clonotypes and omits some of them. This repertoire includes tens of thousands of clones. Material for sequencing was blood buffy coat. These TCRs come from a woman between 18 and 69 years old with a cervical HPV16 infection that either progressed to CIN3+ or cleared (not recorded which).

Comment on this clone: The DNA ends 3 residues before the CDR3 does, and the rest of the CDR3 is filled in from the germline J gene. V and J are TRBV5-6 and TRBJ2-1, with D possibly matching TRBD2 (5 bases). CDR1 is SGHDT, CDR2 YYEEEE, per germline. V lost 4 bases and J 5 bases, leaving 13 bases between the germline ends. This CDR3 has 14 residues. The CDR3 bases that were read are TGTGCCAGCAGCCCTGGGGTAGCGCACAATGAG. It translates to CASSPGVAHNE. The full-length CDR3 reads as CASSPGVAHNEQFF.

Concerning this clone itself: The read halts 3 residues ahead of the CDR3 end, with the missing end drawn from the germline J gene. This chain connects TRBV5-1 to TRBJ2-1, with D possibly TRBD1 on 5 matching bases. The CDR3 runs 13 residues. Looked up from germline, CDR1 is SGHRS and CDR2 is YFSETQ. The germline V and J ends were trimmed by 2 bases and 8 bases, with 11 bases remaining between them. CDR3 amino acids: CASSFPGWDEQFF. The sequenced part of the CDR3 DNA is TGCGCCAGCAGCTTTCCAGGGTGGGATGAG.

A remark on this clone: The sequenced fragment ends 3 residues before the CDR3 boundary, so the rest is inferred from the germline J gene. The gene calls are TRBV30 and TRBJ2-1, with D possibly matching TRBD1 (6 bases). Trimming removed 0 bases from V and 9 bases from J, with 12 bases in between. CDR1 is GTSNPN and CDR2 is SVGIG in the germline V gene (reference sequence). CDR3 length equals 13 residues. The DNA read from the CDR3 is TGTGCCTGGAGTGTCTCTTGGGGGCTTGAG. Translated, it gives CAWSVSWGLE. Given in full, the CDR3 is CAWSVSWGLEQFF.

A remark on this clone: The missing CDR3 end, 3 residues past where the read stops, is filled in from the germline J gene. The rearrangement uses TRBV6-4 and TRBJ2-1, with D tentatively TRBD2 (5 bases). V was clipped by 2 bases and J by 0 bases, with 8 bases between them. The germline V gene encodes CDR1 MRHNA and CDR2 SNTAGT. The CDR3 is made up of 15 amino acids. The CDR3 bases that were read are TGTGCCAGCAGTGACGACGGGGACTCCTACAATGAG. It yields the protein CASSDDGDSYNE. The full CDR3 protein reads CASSDDGDSYNEQFF.

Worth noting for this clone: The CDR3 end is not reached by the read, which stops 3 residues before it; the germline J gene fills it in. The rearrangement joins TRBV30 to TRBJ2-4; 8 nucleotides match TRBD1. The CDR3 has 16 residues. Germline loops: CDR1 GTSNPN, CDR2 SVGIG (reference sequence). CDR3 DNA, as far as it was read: TGTGCCTGGAGTGTACTCCGGGACAGGCTGAGTAGTGGT. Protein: CAWSVLRDRLSSG. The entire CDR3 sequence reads CAWSVLRDRLSSGQYF.

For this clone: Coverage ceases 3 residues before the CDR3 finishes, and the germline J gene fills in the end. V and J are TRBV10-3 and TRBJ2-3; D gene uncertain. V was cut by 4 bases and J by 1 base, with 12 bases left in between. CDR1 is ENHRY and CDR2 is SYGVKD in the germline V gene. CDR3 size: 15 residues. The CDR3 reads CAISGLDSRTDTQYF. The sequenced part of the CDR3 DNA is TGTGCCATCAGTGGGTTAGACTCTCGCACAGATACG.

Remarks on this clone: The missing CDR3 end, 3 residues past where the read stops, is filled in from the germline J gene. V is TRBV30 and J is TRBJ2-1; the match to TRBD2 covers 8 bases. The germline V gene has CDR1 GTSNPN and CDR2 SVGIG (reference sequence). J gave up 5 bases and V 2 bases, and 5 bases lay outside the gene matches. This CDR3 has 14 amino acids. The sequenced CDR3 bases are TGTGCCTGGAGTCAGGGACTAGGGGACAATGAG. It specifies CAWSQGLGDNE. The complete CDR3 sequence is CAWSQGLGDNEQFF. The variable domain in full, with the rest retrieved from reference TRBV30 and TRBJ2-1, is SQTIHQWPATLVQPVGSPLSLECTVEGTSNPNLYWYRQAAGRGLQLLFYSVGIGQISSEVPQNLSASRPQDRQFILSSKKLLLSDSGFYLCAWSQGLGDNEQFFGPGTRLTVL.

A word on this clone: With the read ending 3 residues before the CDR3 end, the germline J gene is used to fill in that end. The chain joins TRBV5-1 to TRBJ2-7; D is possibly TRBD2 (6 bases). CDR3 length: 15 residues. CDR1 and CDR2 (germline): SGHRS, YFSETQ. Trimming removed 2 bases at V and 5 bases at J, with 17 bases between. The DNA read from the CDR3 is TGCGCCAGCAGCTTCGGGGGAACCCTCTTGGACGAG. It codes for CASSFGGTLLDE. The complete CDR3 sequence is CASSFGGTLLDEQYF.